This T cell receptor beta chain was retrieved from a study of neurological immune-mediated disorders. Study findings and constraints: Multiple sclerosis, the disease with the least TCR clonal expansion, fell below healthy controls, whereas HTLV-1-associated myelopathy showed the most. None of the CDR3 amino acid sequences of expanded clones were shared across subjects, and this suggested private repertoires in all groups.

The table lists this clonotype with many counts. Its antigen is undetermined. Time point: technical triplicate 3. Sorted libraries drew on under 1.3 million CD4+ or CD8+ T cells. The CDR3 length is 14 residues. The germline CDR1 and CDR2 sequences are SGHRS and YFSETQ. Trimming pared 3 bases from V and 6 bases from J, leaving 12 bases between. 5'RACE employing 10-nucleotide random UMIs yielded the cDNA. TCRdb processed the 5' RACE reads anew with MiXCR; each CDR3 protein has one entry. Here the sample spans approximately 28,000 distinct CDR3 sequences, 16% being singletons. The TCR sequence derives from a female donor with HTLV-1-associated myelopathy (HAM/TSP). The rearrangement links TRBV5-1 to TRBJ2-2, with D possibly matching TRBD1 (5 bases). The source material was CD4+ T cells from blood. As DNA, the CDR3 is TGCGCCAGCAGCTCTGACAGTACTTCCGGGGAGCTGTTTTTT. As protein: CASSSDSTSGELFF. Full variable domain (rest looked up from reference TRBV5-1 and TRBJ2-2): KAGVTQTPRYLIKTRGQQVTLSCSPISGHRSVSWYQQTPGQGLQFLFEYFSETQRNKGNFPGRFSGRQFSNSRSEMNVSTLELGDSALYLCASSSDSTSGELFFGEGSRLTVL.